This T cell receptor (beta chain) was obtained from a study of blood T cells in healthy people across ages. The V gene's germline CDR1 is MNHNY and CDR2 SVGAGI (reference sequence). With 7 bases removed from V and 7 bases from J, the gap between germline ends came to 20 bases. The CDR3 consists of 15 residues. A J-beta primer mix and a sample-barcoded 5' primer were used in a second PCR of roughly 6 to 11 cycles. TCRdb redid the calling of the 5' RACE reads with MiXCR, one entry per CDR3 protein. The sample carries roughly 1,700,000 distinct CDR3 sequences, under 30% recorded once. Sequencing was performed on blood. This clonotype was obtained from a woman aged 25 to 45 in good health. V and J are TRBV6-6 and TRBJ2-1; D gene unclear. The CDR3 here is CASIFNPVGENEQFF. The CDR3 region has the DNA TGTGCCAGCATCTTCAACCCTGTGGGTGAGAATGAGCAGTTCTTC.